This entry lists 30 T cell receptor beta chains sequenced from one sample in a study of T cell responses to AZD1222 COVID-19 vaccine. Only in-frame clones appear in the TCRdb table, and some are missing; sequencing was by immunoSEQ multiplex PCR. The table has under 150,000 clones, over 90% seen once. The sequencing used peripheral blood, collected on day 0 of AZD1222 vaccination. The receptors come from an adult in good health.

The chain combines TRBV30 with TRBJ1-5; possibly TRBD1 for D (6 bases). The germline V gene encodes CDR1 GTSNPN and CDR2 SVGIG (reference sequence). The CDR3 consists of 15 residues. The V and J ends lost 1 base and 2 bases respectively, with 12 bases between them. CDR3 region: CAWSEGGLGNQPQHF. The CDR3 bases are TGTGCCTGGAGTGAAGGGGGGTTGGGCAATCAGCCCCAGCATTTT.

V gene TRBV5-4 combines with J gene TRBJ2-1; a possible D gene is TRBD2 (5 bases). The V end lost 4 bases, the J end lost 8 bases, and 10 bases lay between the germline ends. The germline V gene encodes CDR1 SGHNT and CDR2 YYREEE (reference sequence). The CDR3 is 12 residues long. The CDR3 DNA follows: TGTGCCAGCAGCGTCACTAGTGATGAGCAGTTCTTC. This gives the protein CASSVTSDEQFF.

This clone was counted once. V is TRBV6-5 and J is TRBJ1-4, with D perhaps matching TRBD1 (5 bases). The CDR3 loop spans 15 amino acids. V was trimmed by 6 bases and J by 4 bases, leaving 15 bases between them. The germline V gene has CDR1 MNHEY and CDR2 SVGAGI. The CDR3 region is CASSRFGGLNEKLFF. CDR3 DNA: TGTGCCAGCAGCCGTTTTGGGGGTCTTAATGAAAAACTGTTTTTT.

This rearrangement joins TRBV11-2 to TRBJ1-1, with 12 positions matching TRBD1. Trimming removed 5 bases from V and 6 bases from J; junction bases left unmatched: 10. There are 16 residues in the CDR3. The germline gives CDR1 SGHAT, CDR2 FQNNGV. In nucleotides, the CDR3 is TGTGCCAGCAGCATTTATTCCGGGACAGGGGGCTCTGAAGCTTTCTTT. Its protein is CASSIYSGTGGSEAFF.

The gene calls are TRBV7-4 and TRBJ1-5; TRBD1 matches at 10 bases. The CDR3 has 15 amino acids. Germline trimming cut 10 bases from V and 2 bases from J; bases unmatched to any gene: 8. Germline loops: CDR1 SGHVT, CDR2 SQSDAQ. CDR3 bases: TGTGCCATCAGAGACAGGGGGCCGGGCAATCAGCCCCAGCATTTT. Protein: CAIRDRGPGNQPQHF. Drawing the rest from reference TRBV7-4 and TRBJ1-5, the complete variable domain is GAGVSQSPRYKVAKRGRDVALRCDSISGHVTLYWYRQTLGQGSEVLTYSQSDAQRDKSGRPSGRFSAERPERSVSTLKIQRTEQGDSAVYLCAIRDRGPGNQPQHFGDGTRLSIL.

In regard to this clone: Other DNA sequences within the sample encode an identical CDR3. The rearrangement uses TRBV19 and TRBJ1-1; D might be TRBD1 (5 bases). Germline V gives CDR1 LNHDA, CDR2 SQIVND (reference sequence). The V end lost 3 bases, the J end lost 3 bases, and 8 bases lay between the germline ends. The CDR3 length is 13 residues. The CDR3: CASSIQGDTEAFF. CDR3 nucleotides: TGTGCCAGTAGTATCCAGGGTGACACTGAAGCTTTCTTT.

This chain uses TRBV19 with TRBJ1-2, with D unclear. The CDR3 consists of 13 residues. V was clipped by 3 bases and J by 2 bases, with 7 bases between them. CDR1 and CDR2 (germline): LNHDA, SQIVND (reference sequence). The CDR3 nucleotides are TGTGCCAGTAGTATTTCAGGAAACTATGGCTACACCTTC. Translation gives CASSISGNYGYTF. Looking up the rest from reference TRBV19 and TRBJ1-2 gives the full variable domain: DGGITQSPKYLFRKEGQNVTLSCEQNLNHDAMYWYRQDPGQGLRLIYYSQIVNDFQKGDIAEGYSVSREKKESFPLTVTSAQKNPTAFYLCASSISGNYGYTFGSGTRLTVV.

The CDR3 protein is CASSRRQGLSGANVLTF. In nucleotides, the CDR3 is TGTGCCAGCAGTCGAAGACAGGGATTGTCAGGGGCCAACGTCCTGACTTTC. V and J are TRBV27 and TRBJ2-6; TRBD1 matches at 7 bases. The CDR3 extends over 17 amino acids. The germline gives CDR1 MNHEY, CDR2 SMNVEV (reference sequence). Trimming took 5 bases from V and 4 from J; bases not matched to a gene: 11. The full variable domain, its missing parts supplied by reference TRBV27 and TRBJ2-6, is EAQVTQNPRYLITVTGKKLTVTCSQNMNHEYMSWYRQDPGLGLRQIYYSMNVEVTDKGDVPEGYKVSRKEKRNFPLILESPSPNQTSLYFCASSRRQGLSGANVLTFGAGSRLTVL.

This clone was detected only once. DNA of the CDR3: TGTGCCTGGAAAACCGCGACAGGCTTGAACACTGAAGCTTTCTTT. It specifies CAWKTATGLNTEAFF. The chain has TRBV30 and TRBJ1-1; the D gene is possibly TRBD1 (6 bases). CDR3 length: 15 amino acids. V lost 4 bases, J lost 0 bases, and 15 bases lay in between. Germline assignment: CDR1 GTSNPN and CDR2 SVGIG (reference sequence).

The genes are TRBV6-5 and TRBJ2-5, with 7 bases lining up with TRBD2. From germline, CDR1 is MNHEY and CDR2 SVGAGI. Trimming removed 0 bases from V and 2 bases from J; junction bases left unmatched: 6. The CDR3 consists of 16 residues. The CDR3 reads CASSYSPGGSQETQYF. In DNA, the CDR3 is TGTGCCAGCAGTTACTCCCCGGGGGGTTCACAAGAGACCCAGTACTTC.

The CDR3 region is CASSFSTGTEAFF. CDR3 nucleotides: TGCGCCAGCAGCTTCTCGACAGGCACTGAAGCTTTCTTT. The rearrangement uses TRBV5-1 and TRBJ1-1; possibly TRBD1 for D (6 bases). Trimming removed 2 bases from V and 4 bases from J, with 9 bases in between. The CDR3 is 13 amino acids. CDR1 is SGHRS and CDR2 is YFSETQ in the germline V gene.

The chain links TRBV2 to TRBJ1-1; D not resolved. The CDR3 contains 12 residues. Germline CDR1 and CDR2: SNHLY and FYNNEI. With 3 bases removed from V and 8 bases from J, the gap between germline ends came to 10 bases. The CDR3 region has the DNA TGTGCCAGCAGTGACCCTTATGCCGAAGCTTTCTTT. This sequence encodes CASSDPYAEAFF. Full variable domain (remainder filled in from reference TRBV2 and TRBJ1-1): EPEVTQTPSHQVTQMGQEVILRCVPISNHLYFYWYRQILGQKVEFLVSFYNNEISEKSEIFDDQFSVERPDGSNFTLKIRSTKLEDSAMYFCASSDPYAEAFFGQGTRLTVV.

The chain combines TRBV10-3 with TRBJ1-1; 8 bases agree with TRBD1. V shed 10 bases, J shed 5 bases, and the junction held 9 bases outside the gene matches. CDR3 length: 13 amino acids. The V gene's germline CDR1 is ENHRY and CDR2 SYGVKD. CDR3 DNA sequence: TGTGCCACGCTCGGGACAGGTGGGACTGAAGCTTTCTTT. Residues: CATLGTGGTEAFF.

This clone is a singleton in its sample. V is TRBV27 and J is TRBJ1-1; D gene uncertain. CDR1 is MNHEY, CDR2 SMNVEV, per germline (reference sequence). The V end was cut by 7 bases, the J end by 3 bases, with 9 bases between. This CDR3 contains 12 residues. The CDR3 DNA follows: TGTGCCAGCATGGGATTGGACACTGAAGCTTTCTTT. Translation gives CASMGLDTEAFF.

The gene calls are TRBV7-8 and TRBJ2-7, with 9 bases matching TRBD2. J gave up 4 bases and V 3 bases, and 4 bases lay outside the gene matches. The CDR3 spans 14 residues. CDR1 and CDR2 from the germline V gene are SGHVS and FQNEAQ. CDR3 DNA: TGTGCCAGCAGCTTCGTTAGCGGGGGATACGAGCAGTACTTC. It is translated as CASSFVSGGYEQYF. The whole variable domain, remainder taken from reference TRBV7-8 and TRBJ2-7, is GAGVSQSPRYKVAKRGQDVALRCDPISGHVSLFWYQQALGQGPEFLTYFQNEAQLDKSGLPSDRFFAERPEGSVSTLKIQRTQQEDSAVYLCASSFVSGGYEQYFGPGTRLTVT.

This chain uses TRBV7-3 with TRBJ2-3; TRBD2 matches 7 bases. From germline, CDR1 is SGHTA and CDR2 FQGTGA. V trimming: 2 bases; J trimming: 2 bases; junction bases outside the gene matches: 13. CDR3 length: 18 residues. CDR3 coding DNA: TGTGCCAGCAGCTTAGAGGGTAGCGGGTCAGGGAACACAGATACGCAGTATTTT. This translates into CASSLEGSGSGNTDTQYF.

Written as DNA, the CDR3 is TGTGCCAGCAAAGGGGTTGAAGCTTTCTTT. This encodes CASKGVEAFF. J is TRBJ1-1 and V is TRBV2, with D maybe TRBD1 (5 bases). CDR3 length: 10 residues. The V gene lost 7 bases and the J gene lost 7 bases, with 7 bases spanning the gap. Per germline, CDR1 SNHLY and CDR2 FYNNEI.

The CDR3 nucleotides are TGTGCCAGCTCACCACAAACAGATACGCAGTATTTT. The encoded protein is CASSPQTDTQYF. The V call is TRBV18, the J call TRBJ2-3, with no clear D. Germline values: CDR1 KGHSH, CDR2 LQKENI. The CDR3 totals 12 residues. Trimming removed 1 base from V and 3 bases from J, with 2 bases in between.

The chain employs TRBV4-2 and TRBJ2-7; D is perhaps TRBD2 (5 bases). Per the germline V gene, CDR1 is LGHNA and CDR2 is YNFKEQ. This CDR3 has 15 amino acids. V dropped 1 base and J dropped 5 bases, with 15 bases sitting between them. As DNA, the CDR3 is TGTGCCAGCAGCCAAGTACCGGGAACATCGGACGAGCAGTACTTC. It yields the protein CASSQVPGTSDEQYF.

The V and J genes are TRBV2 and TRBJ2-7; perhaps D is TRBD1 or TRBD2 (6 bases each). The germline V and J ends were trimmed by 7 bases and 1 base, with 11 bases remaining between them. This CDR3 has 13 amino acids. Germline-derived CDR1 and CDR2 are SNHLY and FYNNEI. CDR3 DNA sequence: TGTGCCAGCAACACAGGGAGGTCCTACGAGCAGTACTTC. Translating gives CASNTGRSYEQYF.

The CDR3: CASSLLSLGPGFEQYF. Here the CDR3 DNA reads TGTGCCAGCAGTTTATTAAGCCTCGGGCCAGGGTTCGAGCAGTACTTC. This rearrangement joins TRBV27 to TRBJ2-7, with D possibly TRBD1 on 5 matching bases. This CDR3 comprises 16 residues. The germline V gene has CDR1 MNHEY and CDR2 SMNVEV (reference sequence). V lost 1 base and J lost 6, with 19 bases in between.

About this clone itself: A read error may produce the germline difference seen at one junction end. The V and J genes are TRBV28 and TRBJ1-5, with D perhaps TRBD1 (6 bases). The CDR3 is made up of 13 amino acids. CDR1 is MDHEN and CDR2 is SYDVKM in the germline V gene. In DNA form, the CDR3 reads TGTGCCAGCAGTTTATCGGCCTACGGGGGGCTAACATTT. This sequence encodes CASSLSAYGGLTF.

J is TRBJ1-4 and V is TRBV5-6; D remains ambiguous. Trimming cost V 4 bases and J 0 bases, with 13 bases left between them. Germline loops: CDR1 SGHDT, CDR2 YYEEEE. The length of the CDR3 is 16 residues. The CDR3 DNA sequence: TGTGCCAGCAGCATACGACACATTGCAACTAATGAAAAACTGTTTTTT. Its protein is CASSIRHIATNEKLFF.

The V call is TRBV2, the J call TRBJ1-2; 7 nucleotides line up with TRBD1. Looked up from germline, CDR1 is SNHLY and CDR2 is FYNNEI. This CDR3 has 13 amino acids. Trimming at V came to 4 bases and at J to 8 bases, leaving 7 bases not matched to a gene. The CDR3 sequence is CASSADRDGGYTF. Written as DNA, the CDR3 is TGTGCCAGCAGTGCCGACAGGGATGGCGGCTACACCTTC.

The rearrangement links TRBV7-6 to TRBJ2-7; either TRBD1 or TRBD2 may fit D (5 bases each). The CDR3 runs 15 residues. Germline V gene sequence: CDR1 SGHVS, CDR2 FNYEAQ. V was shortened by 1 base and J by 3 bases, with 13 bases between the two germline ends. The CDR3 DNA reads as TGTGCCAGCAGCTTAGAGCCCGGGACCCTCTACGAGCAGTACTTC. It specifies CASSLEPGTLYEQYF.

The chain joins TRBV5-4 to TRBJ1-1; D is uncertain. The CDR3 loop spans 13 amino acids. Germline V gene lookup returns CDR1 SGHNT and CDR2 YYREEE (reference sequence). Between the trimmed V and J ends, which lost 4 bases and 8 bases, there was a span of 15 bases. The CDR3 DNA is TGTGCCAGCAGCCTGGTAGTCGGGAGGGAAGCTTTCTTT. As protein: CASSLVVGREAFF.

V is TRBV19 and J is TRBJ2-7, with a tentative D call TRBD2 (7 bases). Germline V gene sequence: CDR1 LNHDA, CDR2 SQIVND (reference sequence). The CDR3 has 17 amino acids. Trimming stripped 5 bases from V and 5 bases from J, with 25 bases between. The CDR3 bases are TGTGCCAGTAGTCCCGGCACGGCGGGGGCTGGACTCCACGAGCAGTACTTC. It specifies CASSPGTAGAGLHEQYF.

The rearrangement joins TRBV25-1 to TRBJ1-1, with TRBD1 matching 7 bases. The CDR3 contains 16 residues. Germline assignment: CDR1 MGHDK and CDR2 SYGVNS. V was clipped by 2 bases and J by 0 bases; unmatched bases: 6. This CDR3 reads CASSEAGTVMNTEAFF. CDR3 coding DNA: TGTGCCAGCAGTGAAGCCGGGACAGTTATGAACACTGAAGCTTTCTTT.

Only one count was recorded for this clone. The genes are TRBV5-1 and TRBJ2-3, with a weak D call TRBD2 (5 bases). This CDR3 has 14 amino acids. The germline V and J ends were trimmed by 0 bases and 5 bases, with 10 bases remaining between them. Looked up from germline, CDR1 is SGHRS and CDR2 is YFSETQ. CDR3 nucleotides: TGCGCCAGCAGCTTGGGGTTAGGGAGAGATACGCAGTATTTT. Protein product: CASSLGLGRDTQYF.

This clone was detected once. The V gene is TRBV6-2 or TRBV6-3, the J gene TRBJ2-1; D is perhaps TRBD1 (6 bases). This CDR3 comprises 15 residues. V gave up 0 bases and J gave up 2 bases, with 8 bases separating them. In germline, CDR1 is MNHEY, CDR2 SVGEGT. The CDR3 DNA is TGTGCCAGCAGTTACTCTCGACAGGCCTACAATGAGCAGTTCTTC. As protein: CASSYSRQAYNEQFF.